Listed below are T cell receptor beta chains from one sample, sequenced in a study of blood T cell repertoires in COVID-19. Measured with immunoSEQ multiplex PCR; TCRdb has only the in-frame clones, and not every one. The table has about 100,000 clones, more than 75% seen once. The sequencing input was peripheral blood. Receptor source: a human donor in a cohort sampled during active COVID-19. The conserved cysteine and the conserved F or W are not part of the CDR3 here. The D gene is left open where the match is weak.

J: TRBJ1-5; V: TRBV30; D: -; CDR3: AYRTELSQPQH
J: TRBJ2-6; V: TRBV5-6; D: TRBD1; CDR3: ASSAGQGRGGANVLT
J: TRBJ2-3; V: TRBV19; D: TRBD2; CDR3: ASSPGTSSYYSTDTQY
J: TRBJ2-5; V: TRBV18; D: TRBD2; CDR3: ASSPLTSGGGQETQY
J: TRBJ1-3; V: TRBV18; D: -; CDR3: ASSPVSLTSGNTIY
J: TRBJ2-2; V: TRBV15; D: -; CDR3: ATSRDLGPQRTGELF
J: TRBJ1-2; V: TRBV3-1/TRBV3-2; D: TRBD1; CDR3: ASSLTGGSIYGYT
J: TRBJ1-3; V: TRBV9; D: -; CDR3: ASSRGIGSSGNTIY
J: TRBJ2-3; V: TRBV24-1; D: -; CDR3: ATSVERAGPQY
J: TRBJ2-3; V: TRBV10-3; D: TRBD2; CDR3: AISRTSGAPTDTQY
J: TRBJ2-3; V: TRBV5-1; D: -; CDR3: ASSLGQDTDTQY
J: TRBJ2-7; V: TRBV4-3; D: TRBD2; CDR3: ASSRTLAGDYEQY
J: TRBJ2-1; V: TRBV5-1; D: TRBD2; CDR3: ASSGSGTSGGSSYNEQF
J: TRBJ2-1; V: TRBV6-1; D: TRBD2; CDR3: ASSAASGGSYNEQF
J: TRBJ2-7; V: TRBV11-2; D: TRBD2; CDR3: ASRPSTSSGTEQY
J: TRBJ2-3; V: TRBV11-3; D: TRBD2; CDR3: ASSFGAGGKDTQY
J: TRBJ2-3; V: TRBV10-3; D: -; CDR3: AIKSDTDTQY